What follows are 3 T cell receptor beta chains derived from one specimen sequenced in a study of PD-1 and CTLA-4 blockade in melanoma (dated by TCRdb to the early 2020s). The library came from the immunoSEQ multiplex PCR assay. TCRdb mirrors the immuneACCESS table, restricted to in-frame sequences. Some clones are absent from its copies; in checked studies, under half trace to an unresolved V gene, and the reason for the others is unknown. Here the sample has 20,000 to 25,000 clones; 70% to 90% occur a single time. The ten largest clones represent less than 9.5% of the sample. The source material was CD8+ T cells from peripheral blood, sampled before anti-PD-1 treatment. These receptors all come from a human donor with melanoma.

V gene TRBV25-1 combines with J gene TRBJ1-2; the D gene is possibly TRBD1 (5 bases). This CDR3 contains 13 residues. The germline V gene has CDR1 MGHDK and CDR2 SYGVNS. Trimming pared 2 bases from V and 8 bases from J, leaving 12 bases between. The CDR3 nucleotides are TGTGCCAGCAGTGAAGGGGCCTTCGAGGGCTACACCTTC. Translated: CASSEGAFEGYTF.

The chain carries TRBV3-1 (or the pseudogene TRBV3-2) and TRBJ2-5, with 13 positions matching TRBD2. The CDR3 has 20 amino acids. Germline CDR1 and CDR2: LGHDT and YNNKEL (reference sequence). V was pared by 3 bases and J by 5 bases, with 18 bases of the junction left unmatched. CDR3 sequence reads: CASSQFLPQTSGGSGETQYF. The CDR3 DNA sequence: TGTGCCAGCAGCCAGTTCCTCCCCCAGACTAGCGGGGGGTCGGGTGAGACCCAGTACTTC.

The chain uses TRBV4-1 and TRBJ1-2, with 9 bases fitting TRBD1. Germline CDR1 and CDR2: MGHRA and YSYEKL. The CDR3 has 14 amino acids. The ends lost 1 base at V and 5 bases at J; junction bases unmatched: 2. In nucleotides, the CDR3 is TGCGCCAGCAGCCAAGTTGGACAGGGGTATGGCTACACCTTC. Protein product: CASSQVGQGYGYTF.